This T cell receptor (beta chain) was recorded in a study of massively parallel sequencing of T cell beta chains (dated by TCRdb to the late 2000s). Study-wide context: Human TCR beta CDR3 diversity in peripheral blood was profiled using 5'-RACE, Illumina short-read sequencing and a dedicated short-read assembly strategy. Points the paper makes about the study in general: Since the RNA was pooled from many donors, the results capture clonotype abundance averaged across the population rather than the repertoire of any individual. TRBV usage was found to range from 0.01% for TRBV17 to 24.6% for TRBV20-1, and TRBJ usage was found to range from around 1.5% for TRBJ2-6 to 17.2% for TRBJ2-1. A unique TRBV gene could be assigned to only roughly 23,000 (approximately 67%) of the clonotypes. Among about 35,000 distinct clonotypes, approximately 65% of clonotypes but only around 19% of assemblies were accounted for by single-copy clonotypes. CDR3 beta length ranged from 21 to 81 nucleotides, peaking at 45 nucleotides. The reported gene usage frequencies may have been skewed by preferential PCR amplification of some TRBV and TRBJ sequences. When the data were subsampled, the number of clonotypes climbed linearly as read number increased, indicating that sequencing depth was far from saturation. A single sequence read was the only support for most clonotypes (about 65% of the roughly 30,000), which could in principle inflate the apparent diversity.

This clonotype was observed a single time. No cognate antigen has been identified for it. The input lacks base qualities; no much larger clone sits a single base away. One read alone is a weak basis. TCRdb shows the sequencer as Illumina Genome Analyzer II. Two rounds of nested PCR with TRBC1/TRBC2-specific primers produced a RACE product of about 520 bp, and the RACE product was then gel-purified. First-strand cDNA was made with a TRBC-specific primer plus a template-switching oligonucleotide, which provided a 5' anchor for RACE. Since the RACE amplicon was too long to sequence directly with short reads, the amplicon was concatemerized by ligation and then sheared by sonication. PAGE was used to isolate a size fraction of 100 to 300 bp, and that fraction then underwent shotgun sequencing on the Illumina platform. In separate sequencing runs on an Illumina GAII, 18.8 million 36-nt reads and 21.7 million 50-nt single-end reads were generated. The paper's data handling went like this. The pooled about 37,000,000 reads were assembled with iSSAKE using parameters -m 15, -o 2 and -r 0.7. Reads aligning to the ends of Ensembl TRBV gene predictions that carried unmatched junctional bases were used to seed de novo CDR3 beta assemblies. Clonotype abundance was estimated from the count of matching assembled contigs rather than from raw read depth. Among the assembled clonotypes, roughly 2,100 (roughly 6%) contained in-frame stop codons and were discarded, which left about 35,000 productive clonotypes. Of the 288 unique TCR sequences obtained by Sanger sequencing of cloned RACE products, roughly 63% were also present in the Illumina assembly. TCRdb trimmed public reads at Q25 via fastp, called clones via MiXCR and kept in-frame beta chains. Rows with a matching CDR3 protein are joined into one entry that keeps the most common DNA and genes. In this record, the V and J calls reflect TCRdb's handling and not the investigators' own analysis. Recorded for this sample are 3,500 to 5,000 distinct CDR3 sequences; around 41% of them occurred a single time. The ten largest clones capture about 3% of the sample.

The donor pool was composed of 380 males and around 180 females, all aged 18 to 40 years. Peripheral leukocyte polyA+ RNA was isolated from approximately 150 liters of pooled peripheral blood. For starting material, the researchers used a commercial mRNA preparation made from normal human peripheral blood leukocytes pooled across 500 to 550 individuals. The germline V gene supplies CDR1 MGHRA and CDR2 YSYEKL. From the cysteine up to the phenylalanine, the CDR3 has a length of 13 residues. The kept DNA is CDR3 alone, 39 bases in frame from the first base. At the junction V is shortened by 3 bases and J by 9 bases, with 15 bases in between.

Source material: commercial RNA from peripheral blood pooled from many donors. This sequence uses TRBV4-1 and TRBJ2-7; 5 matching bases give a weak D call of TRBD1. The sequence came from a pool of human donors in good health; the sample was commercial RNA pooled from many donors. Read as DNA, the sequence is TGCGCCAGCAGCCATGAAGGGGCGCCCGGGCAGTACTTC. This codes for CASSHEGAPGQYF.